This T cell receptor (beta chain) was captured in a study of T cell responses to AZD1222 COVID-19 vaccine. Clones were sequenced by immunoSEQ multiplex PCR, and TCRdb holds only the in-frame ones, with some missing. The table shows fewer than 100,000 clones, with around 83% occurring only once. The ends lost 7 bases at V and 0 bases at J; junction bases unmatched: 5. The CDR3 is made up of 15 amino acids. The rearrangement joins TRBV23-1 to TRBJ2-1; TRBD1 matches 8 bases. TRBV23-1 is flagged as an ORF with uncertain function. The origin of this receptor is an adult in good health. Sequences were derived from peripheral blood, sampled on day 0 of AZD1222 vaccination. Here the CDR3 reads CASTQGASSYNEQFF. CDR3 DNA: TGCGCCAGCACGCAGGGGGCCAGCTCCTACAATGAGCAGTTCTTC.